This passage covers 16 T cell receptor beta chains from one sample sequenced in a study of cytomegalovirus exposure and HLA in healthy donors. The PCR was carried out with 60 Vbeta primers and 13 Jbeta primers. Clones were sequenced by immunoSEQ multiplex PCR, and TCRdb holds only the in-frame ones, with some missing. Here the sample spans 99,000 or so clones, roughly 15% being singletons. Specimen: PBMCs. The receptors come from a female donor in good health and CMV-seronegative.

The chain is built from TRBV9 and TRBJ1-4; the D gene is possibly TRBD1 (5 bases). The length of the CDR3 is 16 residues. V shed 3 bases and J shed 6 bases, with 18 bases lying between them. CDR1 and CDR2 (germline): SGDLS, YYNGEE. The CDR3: CASSAVGGTLDEKLFF. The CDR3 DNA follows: TGTGCCAGCAGCGCCGTCGGAGGGACGTTAGATGAAAAACTGTTTTTT.

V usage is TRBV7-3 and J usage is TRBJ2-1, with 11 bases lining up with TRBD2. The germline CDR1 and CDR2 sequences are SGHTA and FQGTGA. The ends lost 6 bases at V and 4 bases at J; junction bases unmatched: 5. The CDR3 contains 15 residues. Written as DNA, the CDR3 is TGTGCCAGCAGTCCGGGACTAGCGGTATACAATGAGCAGTTCTTC. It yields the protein CASSPGLAVYNEQFF.

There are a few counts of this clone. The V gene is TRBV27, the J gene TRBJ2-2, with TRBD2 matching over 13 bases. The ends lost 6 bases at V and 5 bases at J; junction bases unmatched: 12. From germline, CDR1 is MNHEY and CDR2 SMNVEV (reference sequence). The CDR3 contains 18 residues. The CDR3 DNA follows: TGTGCCAGCAGCCGACGGAGGACTAGCGGGGGCCAGACCGGGGAGCTGTTTTTT. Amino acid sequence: CASSRRRTSGGQTGELFF.

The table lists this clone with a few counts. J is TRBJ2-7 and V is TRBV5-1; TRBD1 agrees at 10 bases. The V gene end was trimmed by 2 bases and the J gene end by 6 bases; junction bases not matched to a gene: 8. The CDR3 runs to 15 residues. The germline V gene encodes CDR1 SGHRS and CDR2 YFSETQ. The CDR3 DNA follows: TGCGCCAGCAGCTTTACGACAGGGGGCGAGGGCGAGCAGTACTTC. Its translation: CASSFTTGGEGEQYF. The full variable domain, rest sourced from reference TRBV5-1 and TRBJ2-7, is KAGVTQTPRYLIKTRGQQVTLSCSPISGHRSVSWYQQTPGQGLQFLFEYFSETQRNKGNFPGRFSGRQFSNSRSEMNVSTLELGDSALYLCASSFTTGGEGEQYFGPGTRLTVT.

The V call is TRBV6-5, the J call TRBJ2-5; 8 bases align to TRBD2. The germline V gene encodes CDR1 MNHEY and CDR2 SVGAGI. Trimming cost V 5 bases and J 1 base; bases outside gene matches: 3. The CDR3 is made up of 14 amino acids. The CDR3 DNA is TGTGCCAGCAGTAGAGCGGGAGCCCAAGAGACCCAGTACTTC. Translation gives CASSRAGAQETQYF.

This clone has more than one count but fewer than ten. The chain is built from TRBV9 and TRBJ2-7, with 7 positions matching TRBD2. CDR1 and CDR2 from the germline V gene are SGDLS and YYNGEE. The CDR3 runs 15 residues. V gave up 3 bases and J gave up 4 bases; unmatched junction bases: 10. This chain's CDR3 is CASSGGGGPGYEQYF. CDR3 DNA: TGTGCCAGCAGCGGGGGGGGAGGGCCCGGGTACGAGCAGTACTTC.

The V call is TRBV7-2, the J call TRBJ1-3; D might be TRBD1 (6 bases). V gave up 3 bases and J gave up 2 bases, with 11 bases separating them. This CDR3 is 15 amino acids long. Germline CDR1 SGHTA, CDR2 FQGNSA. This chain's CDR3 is CASSLKGGPGNTIYF. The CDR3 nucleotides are TGTGCCAGCAGCTTGAAGGGGGGGCCTGGAAACACCATATATTTT. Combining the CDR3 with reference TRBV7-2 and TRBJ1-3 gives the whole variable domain GAGVSQSPSNKVTEKGKDVELRCDPISGHTALYWYRQSLGQGLEFLIYFQGNSAPDKSGLPSDRFSAERTGGSVSTLTIQRTQQEDSAVYLCASSLKGGPGNTIYFGEGSWLTVV.

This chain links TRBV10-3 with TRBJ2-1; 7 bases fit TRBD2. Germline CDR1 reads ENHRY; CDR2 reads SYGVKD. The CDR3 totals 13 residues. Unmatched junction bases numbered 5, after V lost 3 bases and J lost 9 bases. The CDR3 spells CAISDERGFEQFF. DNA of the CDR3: TGTGCCATCAGTGACGAGCGGGGTTTTGAGCAGTTCTTC.

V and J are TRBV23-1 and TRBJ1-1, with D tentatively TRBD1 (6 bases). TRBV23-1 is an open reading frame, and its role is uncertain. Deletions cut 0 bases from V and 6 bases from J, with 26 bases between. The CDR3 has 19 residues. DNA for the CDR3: TGCGCCAGCAGTCAATCGCTAGGACGGGGGGTCGTAGGGGGATCTGAAGCTTTCTTT. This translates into CASSQSLGRGVVGGSEAFF.

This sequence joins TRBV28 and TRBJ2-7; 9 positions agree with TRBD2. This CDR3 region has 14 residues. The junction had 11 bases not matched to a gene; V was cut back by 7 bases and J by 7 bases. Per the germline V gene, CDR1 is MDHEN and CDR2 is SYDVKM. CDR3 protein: CASKAGGALVEQYF. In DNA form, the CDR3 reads TGTGCCAGCAAGGCGGGAGGGGCCTTGGTGGAGCAGTACTTC.

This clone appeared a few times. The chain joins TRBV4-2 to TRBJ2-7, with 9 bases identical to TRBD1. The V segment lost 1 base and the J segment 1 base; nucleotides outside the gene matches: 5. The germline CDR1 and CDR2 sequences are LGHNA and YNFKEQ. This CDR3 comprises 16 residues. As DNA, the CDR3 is TGTGCCAGCAGCCAAGTTAGGGGACAGGGATCCTACGAGCAGTACTTC. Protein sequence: CASSQVRGQGSYEQYF.

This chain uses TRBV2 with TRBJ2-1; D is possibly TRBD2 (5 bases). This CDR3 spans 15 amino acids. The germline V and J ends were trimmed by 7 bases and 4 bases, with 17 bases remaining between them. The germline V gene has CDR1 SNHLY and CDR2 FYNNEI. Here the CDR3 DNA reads TGTGCCAGCACCGGTGGGTCTAGCCAATACAATGAGCAGTTCTTC. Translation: CASTGGSSQYNEQFF. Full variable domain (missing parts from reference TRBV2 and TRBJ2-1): EPEVTQTPSHQVTQMGQEVILRCVPISNHLYFYWYRQILGQKVEFLVSFYNNEISEKSEIFDDQFSVERPDGSNFTLKIRSTKLEDSAMYFCASTGGSSQYNEQFFGPGTRLTVL.

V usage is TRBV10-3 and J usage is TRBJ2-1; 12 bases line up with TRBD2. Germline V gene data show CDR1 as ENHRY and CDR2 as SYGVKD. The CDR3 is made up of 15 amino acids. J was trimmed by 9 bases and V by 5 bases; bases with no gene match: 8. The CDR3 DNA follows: TGTGCCATCAGTCTAGCGGGGGGGCTTGGCGGTGAGCAGTTCTTC. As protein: CAISLAGGLGGEQFF.

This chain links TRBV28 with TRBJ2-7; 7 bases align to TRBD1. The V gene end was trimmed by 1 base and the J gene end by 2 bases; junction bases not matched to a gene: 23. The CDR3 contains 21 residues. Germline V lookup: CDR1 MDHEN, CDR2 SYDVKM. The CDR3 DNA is TGTGCCAGCAGTTTATTTGGCCCTACCTCCCCCCGGGACAGCCGAACCTACGAGCAGTACTTC. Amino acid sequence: CASSLFGPTSPRDSRTYEQYF.

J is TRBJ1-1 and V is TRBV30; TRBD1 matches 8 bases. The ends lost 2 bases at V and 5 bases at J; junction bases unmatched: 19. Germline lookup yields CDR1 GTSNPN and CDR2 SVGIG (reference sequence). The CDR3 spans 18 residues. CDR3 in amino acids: CAWSSLQRYRDRRTEAFF. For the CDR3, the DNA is TGTGCCTGGAGTAGCCTACAACGATACCGGGACAGGAGGACTGAAGCTTTCTTT.

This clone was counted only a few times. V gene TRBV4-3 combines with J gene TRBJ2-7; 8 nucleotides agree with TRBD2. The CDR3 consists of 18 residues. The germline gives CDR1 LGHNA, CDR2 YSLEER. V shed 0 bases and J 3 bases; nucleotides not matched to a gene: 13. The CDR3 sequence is CASSQDVGIAGNLYEQYF. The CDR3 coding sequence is TGCGCCAGCAGCCAAGACGTTGGGATAGCGGGAAACCTCTACGAGCAGTACTTC.